A single sample is the source of the 11 T cell receptor beta chains below, sequenced in a study of naive and memory T cell subsets. Study-level points and caveats: Naive repertoires, especially CD8, held a few larger clonotypes, possibly memory cells re-expressing CD45RA.

Both TRBC1 and TRBC2 were covered by a beta constant-region primer of two equimolar oligonucleotides. Ligated cDNA was amplified by four rounds of PCR with nested alpha and beta constant-region primers and SP2. TCRdb independently ran MiXCR on the UMI-ligation and nested PCR reads; one entry per CDR3 protein. The sample carries approximately 150,000 distinct CDR3 sequences, approximately 20% recorded once. Their antigens are not known. Sequenced input: naive CD8+ T cells from blood. The receptors were sampled from a human donor in good health.

In the case of this clonotype: Sequence at one end of the junction differs from germline and may be a read error. CDR3 sequence reads: CASSPPAGYSSEQYF. The CDR3 DNA reads TGTGCCAGCAGCCCGCCAGCGGGATATTCCTCCGAGCAGTACTTC. The chain has TRBV9 and TRBJ2-7, with TRBD2 matching over 7 bases. This CDR3 comprises 15 residues. Germline lookup yields CDR1 SGDLS and CDR2 YYNGEE. Combining the CDR3 with reference TRBV9 and TRBJ2-7 gives the whole variable domain DSGVTQTPKHLITATGQRVTLRCSPRSGDLSVYWYQQSLDQGLQFLIQYYNGEERAKGNILERFSAQQFPDLHSELNLSSLELGDSALYFCASSPPAGYSSEQYFGPGTRLTVT.

The chain couples TRBV29-1 to TRBJ2-1, with D unresolved. V lost 3 bases to trimming and J lost 10 bases, with 4 bases between them. The germline V gene encodes CDR1 SQVTM and CDR2 ANQGSEA. CDR3 size: 9 residues. The CDR3 sequence is CSVEKEQFF. The DNA for the CDR3 is TGCAGCGTTGAGAAGGAGCAGTTCTTC.

There are many counts of this clonotype. The rearrangement joins TRBV6-5 to TRBJ2-3, with D possibly matching TRBD1 (5 bases). V was cut by 4 bases and J by 2 bases, with 10 bases left in between. Germline loops: CDR1 MNHEY, CDR2 SVGAGI. The CDR3 loop spans 14 amino acids. CDR3 nucleotide sequence: TGTGCCAGCAGTTGGCAGGGAACCACAGATACGCAGTATTTT. It yields the protein CASSWQGTTDTQYF.

This clonotype was recorded a few times. V and J are TRBV27 and TRBJ1-6; D not resolved. This CDR3 is built from 13 residues. Between the trimmed V and J ends, which lost 5 bases and 8 bases, there was a span of 10 bases. Germline CDR1 reads MNHEY; CDR2 reads SMNVEV (reference sequence). This CDR3 is CASSPAFDSPLHF. CDR3 bases: TGTGCCAGCAGTCCAGCATTTGATTCACCCCTCCACTTT.

The V gene is TRBV12-3 or TRBV12-4, the J gene TRBJ1-3, with unresolved D. V lost 7 bases and J lost 2, with 6 bases in between. The CDR3 loop spans 12 amino acids. As DNA, the CDR3 is TGTGCCAGCACCGACCCTGGAAACACCATATATTTT. Its protein product is CASTDPGNTIYF.

A few counts support this clonotype. The J gene is TRBJ2-2, the V gene TRBV12-5; 10 nucleotides align to TRBD2. CDR1 is LGHNT and CDR2 is FRNRAP in the germline V gene. The length of the CDR3 is 16 residues. V was pared by 7 bases and J by 5 bases, with 10 bases of the junction left unmatched. The CDR3 sequence: CASAKPGTSVTGELFF. The DNA of the CDR3 is TGTGCTAGTGCCAAACCCGGGACTAGCGTGACCGGGGAGCTGTTTTTT.

This chain links TRBV6-5 with TRBJ1-1, with D uncertain. Germline lookup yields CDR1 MNHEY and CDR2 SVGAGI. The V end was cut by 4 bases, the J end by 3 bases, with 15 bases between. The CDR3 is 15 residues long. The CDR3 here is CASSLTDPDHTEAFF. In nucleotides, the CDR3 is TGTGCCAGCAGTTTAACGGACCCCGATCACACTGAAGCTTTCTTT.

This chain uses TRBV2 with TRBJ2-1; D unclear. The CDR3 sequence is 15 residues long. V lost 7 bases, J lost 1 base, and 14 bases lay in between. CDR1 and CDR2 (germline): SNHLY, FYNNEI. The CDR3 sequence is CASKDGIGSYNEQFF. The CDR3 nucleotides are TGTGCCAGCAAGGATGGGATAGGGTCCTACAATGAGCAGTTCTTC.

The chain carries TRBV6-6 and TRBJ1-2, with D perhaps TRBD1 (5 bases). The CDR3 spans 13 residues. V was trimmed by 2 bases and J by 3 bases, leaving 7 bases between them. CDR1 and CDR2 (germline): MNHNY, SVGAGI (reference sequence). CDR3 sequence: CASSYRDDYGYTF. For the CDR3, the DNA is TGTGCCAGCAGTTACCGGGACGACTATGGCTACACCTTC.

This clonotype showed up just a few times. The chain links TRBV7-9 to TRBJ1-5; D remains ambiguous. The CDR3 totals 13 residues. With 4 bases removed from V and 5 bases from J, the gap between germline ends came to 9 bases. Germline V CDR1 and CDR2: SEHNR, FQNEAQ (reference sequence). The CDR3 loop is CASSSSPDQPQHF. CDR3 nucleotide sequence: TGTGCCAGCAGCTCCTCGCCGGATCAGCCCCAGCATTTT. Supplemented by reference TRBV7-9 and TRBJ1-5, the full variable domain reads DTGVSQNPRHKITKRGQNVTFRCDPISEHNRLYWYRQTLGQGPEFLTYFQNEAQLEKSRLLSDRFSAERPKGSFSTLEIQRTEQGDSAMYLCASSSSPDQPQHFGDGTRLSIL.

This clonotype showed up just a few times. This chain joins TRBV12-3 or TRBV12-4 and TRBJ2-3; 9 bases fit TRBD1. This CDR3 region has 18 residues. V was pared by 6 bases and J by 5 bases, with 18 bases of the junction left unmatched. CDR3 protein: CASRGHTLGQGFGDTQYF. CDR3 coding DNA: TGTGCCAGCAGAGGGCATACGTTGGGACAGGGTTTTGGAGATACGCAGTATTTT.